This entry features one T cell receptor (beta chain) sequence. No antigen is known for it. Clones were sequenced by immunoSEQ multiplex PCR, and TCRdb holds only the in-frame ones, with some missing. The data show about 120,000 clones, roughly nine tenths seen once. Germline V gene data show CDR1 as SGHTA and CDR2 as FQGNSA. V gave up 3 bases and J gave up 3 bases, with 11 bases separating them. This CDR3 is built from 14 residues. This record belongs to a study of T cell responses to AZD1222 COVID-19 vaccine. General study points: Clonal diversity was possibly underestimated, and white British individuals and females predominated among donors.

The specimen was peripheral blood, collected on day 0 of AZD1222 vaccination. The chain links TRBV7-2 to TRBJ2-5; D is perhaps TRBD1 (7 bases). The receptor comes from an adult in good health. The CDR3 nucleotides read TGTGCCAGCAGCTTTCAGGGGGGTGAAGAGACCCAGTACTTC. It codes for CASSFQGGEETQYF.